This T cell receptor (beta chain) stems from a study of regulatory T cells in long-lasting Graves disease (dated by TCRdb to 2020 to 2023). Looking at the study overall: Newly diagnosed Graves' disease patients had taken antithyroid drugs for less than 3 months. Persistent Graves' disease patients were compared with newly diagnosed Graves' disease patients by peripheral blood TCR sequencing and RNA sequencing. A total of about 35 samples underwent TCR sequencing, from roughly 13 patients with persistent Graves' disease and some 20 patients with newly diagnosed Graves' disease. The study was registered as a clinical trial and conducted in China.

On this clonotype: Its binding antigen is unknown. No base-level quality is on record; no much larger clone is a single base apart.

The sample's time point label, in plain terms: newly diagnosed GD, antithyroid drugs for less than 3 months. For both TCR sequencing and RNA sequencing, RNA was extracted from PBMCs in TRIzol. The diagnosis of Graves' disease was made according to American Thyroid Association guidelines. Recruitment of patients was carried out at an endocrinology department in Xi'an, China. Each patient gave around 9.2 milliliters of peripheral blood, collected in an EDTA anticoagulant tube. Ficoll Paque Plus density gradient separation was used to isolate PBMCs, and no additional T cell sorting was done. An Agilent 2100 Bioanalyzer and agarose gel were used to assess RNA quality, and a NanoDrop 2000 was used to measure RNA concentration. The junction shows trimming of 1 base on V and 7 bases on J, plus 11 bases between the germline ends. CDR1 SGHRS and CDR2 YFSETQ are derived from the germline V gene. The CDR3 holds 13 amino acids from the cysteine to the phenylalanine. Only the CDR3 region is kept as DNA, spanning 39 bases read in frame from base 1.

General study outcomes and caveats: Persistent disease showed preferential use of TRBV28, TRBJ1-2 and TRBJ2-5, whereas newly diagnosed disease favored TRBV20-1 and TRBJ2-1. Persistent Graves' disease patients showed lower TCR Shannon entropy and fewer highly expanded clones than newly diagnosed patients, suggesting clonal expansion. Persistent patients shared more public clonotypes among themselves (around 3,000) than newly diagnosed patients did (about 970). Peripheral blood alone was examined, since thyroid tissue, which constituted the primary lesion, could not be accessed. Only the TCR beta chain was sequenced and analyzed. The authors acknowledged the small sample size as a limitation that may reduce accuracy.

Libraries came from multiplex PCR. Sequencing took place on an Illumina HiSeq 4000. TCR beta libraries were built with iRepertoire HTBI primers and Arm-PCR amplification of CDR3 regions. Before sequencing, the PCR products went through gel purification. Under the source paper's analysis protocol: Across samples, 60 to 75 TRBV and 13 to 15 TRBJ segments were identified and used for gene usage analysis of CDR3 amino acid clonotypes. Filtered high-quality paired reads were merged into contigs using COPE and FqMerger. BLAST was used to align contigs to the IMGT TRBV, TRBD and TRBJ reference genes, and CDR3 was defined following IMGT. Clonotypes above 0.1% frequency were classified as highly expanded clones. Repertoire diversity was measured by Shannon entropy, and V-J evenness by the Gini coefficient. A clonotype was considered public if more than one individual shared it. Using fastp at Q25 and MiXCR, TCRdb reprocessed the public reads and kept productive beta chains. Rows with one shared CDR3 protein collapse into an entry with the most common genes and DNA. None of the V and J calls come from the authors' own analysis; TCRdb made them. Within this sample are approximately 560,000 distinct CDR3 sequences, with roughly a sixth of them counted one time only. The ten largest clonotypes hold about 11% of the sample.

Separately, the same data were catalogued under a study of T cells in Graves' hyperthyroidism and ophthalmopathy. In that second paper, the authors write: A patient counted as having stable Graves' hyperthyroidism if no progression to ophthalmopathy occurred over 18 months of follow-up. Hyperthyroidism patients were newly diagnosed, with disease duration under 2 months, and aged 18 to 65 years. Exclusion was applied to patients with uncontrolled infections, other autoimmune diseases, pregnancy or lactation. Diagnoses were established on the basis of clinical symptoms, serum thyroxine and TRAb, thyroid ultrasound, and orbital computed tomography. The first round of RT-PCR for the TCR CDR3 was performed with the HTBI primer set and the Qiagen OneStep RT-PCR kit. Most expanded thyroid clonotypes (frequency above 0.001) were also detected in blood, a finding suggesting that blood repertoires may reflect thyroid immune responses. A model built on a 13 V-J signature distinguished ophthalmopathy from stable hyperthyroidism, reaching about 88% sensitivity and 81% to 83% specificity in cross-validation and 80%/75% in testing. In validation, the model predicted progression to ophthalmopathy a median of approximately 6.6 months before onset, with roughly 71% sensitivity and nearly 75% specificity. To identify distinguishing TCR V-J signatures, a discovery cohort of around 100 patients was used, comprising approximately 40 with Graves' ophthalmopathy and under 60 with stable Graves' hyperthyroidism. An independent validation cohort of 18 to 20 hyperthyroidism patients and more than 15 patients who later progressed to ophthalmopathy tested prospective prediction of ophthalmopathy. The 85 to 100 discovery patients were randomly split 7:3 into training and test sets. In addition, the study compared T-cell repertoires in thyroid tissue and in blood from roughly 6 Graves' hyperthyroidism patients. Once sampling was done, hyperthyroidism patients were given methimazole at a starting dose of 30 mg daily, whereas ophthalmopathy patients were given high-dose intravenous methylprednisolone. The libraries were constructed in a second round of multiplex PCR and then size-selected and purified. The libraries were sequenced on an Illumina HiSeq2000 using paired-end 100 bp reads. SOAPnuke was used to process the raw data, removing reads that contained adapters or uncalled bases, had a mean Phred below 15, or lacked an exact match to the constant primer or identifier. COPE v1.2.5 was used to merge high-quality paired reads, and clonotypes were defined as unique nucleotide sequences. Clonotypes were aligned to IMGT TRBV, TRBD and TRBJ reference segments using MiTCR v1.1. Only V-J combinations with frequency above 0.0001, covering 99% to 99.2% of repertoires, were analysed. The TCS score was defined as the ratio of F50 (clonal expansion) to E x V (chaos), calculated using BLOSUM62-based TCRdist between CDR3 peptides within each V-J. Welch's t-statistics and random forest reduced roughly 540 V-J features to 10 to 15, which were used in a naive Bayes classifier (R e1071). No statistical method was used to set the sample size in advance, and investigators knew the group allocation. According to the paper, TCR Vbeta CDR3 sequencing was carried out on roughly 130 peripheral blood samples, which came from some 41 ophthalmopathy, around 75 hyperthyroidism and about 17 progressor patients.

This receptor was obtained from a man aged 18 to 30 with Graves disease. Donor details come from another sample of the same person, matched by shared clones. The material sequenced was peripheral blood mononuclear cells (PBMCs), taken at new diagnosis, from a patient treated with antithyroid drugs. The chain is assembled from TRBV5-1 and TRBJ1-2; the D gene is perhaps TRBD1, from 5 matching bases. The CDR3 is CASSLSQGVGYTF. Here is the DNA: TGCGCCAGCAGCTTGTCCCAGGGAGTTGGCTACACCTTC.